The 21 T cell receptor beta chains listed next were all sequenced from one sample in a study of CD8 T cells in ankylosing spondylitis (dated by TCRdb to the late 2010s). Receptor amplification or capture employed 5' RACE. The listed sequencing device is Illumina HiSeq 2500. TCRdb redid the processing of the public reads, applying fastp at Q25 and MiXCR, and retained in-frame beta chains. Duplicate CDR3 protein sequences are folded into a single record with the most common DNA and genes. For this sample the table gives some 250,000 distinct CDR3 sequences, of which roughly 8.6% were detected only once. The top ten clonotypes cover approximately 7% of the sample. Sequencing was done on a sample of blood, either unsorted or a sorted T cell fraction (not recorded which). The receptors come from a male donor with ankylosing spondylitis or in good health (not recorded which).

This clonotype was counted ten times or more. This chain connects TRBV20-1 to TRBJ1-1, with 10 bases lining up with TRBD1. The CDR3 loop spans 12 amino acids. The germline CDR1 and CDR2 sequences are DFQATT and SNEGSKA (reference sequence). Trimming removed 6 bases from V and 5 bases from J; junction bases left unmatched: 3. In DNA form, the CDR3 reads TGCAGTGCCAGGACAGGGGGGACTGAAGCTTTCTTT. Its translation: CSARTGGTEAFF.

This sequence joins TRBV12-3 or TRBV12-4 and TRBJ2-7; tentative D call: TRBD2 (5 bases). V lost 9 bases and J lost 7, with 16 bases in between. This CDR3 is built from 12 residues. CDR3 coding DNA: TGTGCCAGTGGGAGATTGGGTCTTGAGCAGTACTTC. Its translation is CASGRLGLEQYF.

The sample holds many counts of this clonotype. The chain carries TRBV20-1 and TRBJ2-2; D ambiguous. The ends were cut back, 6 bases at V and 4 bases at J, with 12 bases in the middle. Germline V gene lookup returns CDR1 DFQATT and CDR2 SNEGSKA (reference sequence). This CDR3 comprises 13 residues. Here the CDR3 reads CSALAWGTGELFF. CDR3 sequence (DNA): TGCAGTGCGCTGGCGTGGGGCACCGGGGAGCTGTTTTTT.

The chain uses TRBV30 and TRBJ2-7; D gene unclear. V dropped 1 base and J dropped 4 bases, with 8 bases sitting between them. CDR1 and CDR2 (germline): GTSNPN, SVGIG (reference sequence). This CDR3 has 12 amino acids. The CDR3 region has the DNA TGTGCCTGGAGTGAAAAACCATACGAGCAGTACTTC. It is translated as CAWSEKPYEQYF.

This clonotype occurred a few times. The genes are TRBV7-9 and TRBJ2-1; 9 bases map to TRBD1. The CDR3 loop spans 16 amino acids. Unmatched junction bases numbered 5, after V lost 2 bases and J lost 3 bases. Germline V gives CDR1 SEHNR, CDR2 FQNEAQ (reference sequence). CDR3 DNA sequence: TGTGCCAGCAGCTTACCCCGGGACAGGGACTACAATGAGCAGTTCTTC. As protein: CASSLPRDRDYNEQFF.

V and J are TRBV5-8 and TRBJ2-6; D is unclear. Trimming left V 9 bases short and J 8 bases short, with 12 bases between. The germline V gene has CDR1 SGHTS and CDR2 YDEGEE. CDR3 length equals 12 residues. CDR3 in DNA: TGTGCCATCGGCCCGAGGCCCAACGTCCTGACTTTC. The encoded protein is CAIGPRPNVLTF. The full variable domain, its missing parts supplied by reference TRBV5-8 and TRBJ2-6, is EAGVTQSPTHLIKTRGQQATLRCSPISGHTSVYWYQQALGLGLQFLLWYDEGEERNRGNFPPRFSGRQFPNYSSELNVNALELEDSALYLCAIGPRPNVLTFGAGSRLTVL.

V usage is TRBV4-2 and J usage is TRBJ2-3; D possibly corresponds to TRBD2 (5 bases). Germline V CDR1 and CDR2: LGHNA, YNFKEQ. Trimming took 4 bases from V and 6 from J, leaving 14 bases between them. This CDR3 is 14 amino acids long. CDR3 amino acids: CASSLSAVCDTQYF. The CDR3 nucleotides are TGTGCCAGCAGCCTATCAGCGGTTTGCGATACGCAGTATTTT.

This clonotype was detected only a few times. CDR3 residues: CASSEATDTQYF. The CDR3 DNA reads TGTGCCAGCAGTGAAGCCACAGATACGCAGTATTTT. V usage is TRBV6-1 and J usage is TRBJ2-3, with D uncertain. Trimming removed 0 bases at V and 2 bases at J, with 0 bases between. The CDR3 extends over 12 amino acids. Germline CDR1 and CDR2: MNHNS and SASEGT.

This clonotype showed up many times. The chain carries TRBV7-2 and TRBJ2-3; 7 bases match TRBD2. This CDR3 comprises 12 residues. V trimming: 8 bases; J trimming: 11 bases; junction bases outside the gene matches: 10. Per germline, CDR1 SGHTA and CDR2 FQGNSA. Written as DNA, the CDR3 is TGTGCCAGCCGACGCGGCGGGAGCGTGCAGTATTTT. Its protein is CASRRGGSVQYF.

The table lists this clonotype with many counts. The CDR3 reads CASSLELAGSVYNEQFF. The CDR3 DNA follows: TGTGCCAGCAGCTTAGAACTGGCGGGGTCCGTATACAATGAGCAGTTCTTC. The rearrangement joins TRBV11-2 to TRBJ2-1, with D maybe TRBD2 (6 bases). There are 17 residues in the CDR3. In germline, CDR1 is SGHAT, CDR2 FQNNGV. Trimming took off 0 bases at V and 4 bases at J, with 16 bases between the two ends. Using reference TRBV11-2 and TRBJ2-1 for the parts outside the CDR3, the full variable domain is EAGVAQSPRYKIIEKRQSVAFWCNPISGHATLYWYQQILGQGPKLLIQFQNNGVVDDSQLPKDRFSAERLKGVDSTLKIQPAKLEDSAVYLCASSLELAGSVYNEQFFGPGTRLTVL.

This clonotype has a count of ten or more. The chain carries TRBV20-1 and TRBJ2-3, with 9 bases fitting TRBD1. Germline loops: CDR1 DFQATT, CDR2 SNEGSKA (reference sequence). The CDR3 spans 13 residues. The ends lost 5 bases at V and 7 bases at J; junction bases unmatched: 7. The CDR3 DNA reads TGCAGTGCTCGACAGGGGGTGAGATATACGCAGTATTTT. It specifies CSARQGVRYTQYF.

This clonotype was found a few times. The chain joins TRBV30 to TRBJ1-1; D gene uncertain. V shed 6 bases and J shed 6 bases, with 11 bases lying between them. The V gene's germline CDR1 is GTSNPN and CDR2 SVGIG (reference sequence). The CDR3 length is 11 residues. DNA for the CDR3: TGTGCCTGTTCGGCACTATCTGAAGCTTTCTTT. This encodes CACSALSEAFF.

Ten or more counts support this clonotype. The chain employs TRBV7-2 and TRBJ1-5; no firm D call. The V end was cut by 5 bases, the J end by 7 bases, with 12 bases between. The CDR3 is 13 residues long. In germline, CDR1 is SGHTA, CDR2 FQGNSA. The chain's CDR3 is CASSPDRRQPQHF. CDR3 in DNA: TGTGCCAGCAGCCCGGATCGGCGGCAGCCCCAGCATTTT.

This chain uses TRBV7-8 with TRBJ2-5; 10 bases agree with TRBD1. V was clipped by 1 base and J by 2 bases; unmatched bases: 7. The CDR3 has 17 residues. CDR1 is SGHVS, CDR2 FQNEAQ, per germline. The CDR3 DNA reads TGTGCCAGCAGCTTAGATCCGGGACAGGGGAGGCAAGAGACCCAGTACTTC. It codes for CASSLDPGQGRQETQYF.

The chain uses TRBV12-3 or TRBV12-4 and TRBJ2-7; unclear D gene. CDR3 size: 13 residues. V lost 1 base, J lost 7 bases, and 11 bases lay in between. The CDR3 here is CASSLEEDVEQYF. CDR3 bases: TGTGCCAGCAGTTTAGAAGAAGATGTAGAGCAGTACTTC.

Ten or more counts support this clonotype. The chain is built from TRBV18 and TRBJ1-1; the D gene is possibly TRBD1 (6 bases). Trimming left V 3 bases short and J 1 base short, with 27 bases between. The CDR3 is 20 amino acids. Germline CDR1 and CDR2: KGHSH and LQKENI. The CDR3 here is CASSPFPGQLYVLENTEAFF. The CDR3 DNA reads TGTGCCAGCTCACCGTTCCCAGGACAGCTCTACGTCCTGGAGAACACTGAAGCTTTCTTT.

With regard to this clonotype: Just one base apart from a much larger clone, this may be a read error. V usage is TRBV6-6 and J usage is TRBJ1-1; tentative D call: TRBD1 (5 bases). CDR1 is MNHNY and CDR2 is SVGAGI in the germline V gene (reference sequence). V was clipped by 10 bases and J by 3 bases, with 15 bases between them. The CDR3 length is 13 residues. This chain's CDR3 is CATAPGPYTEAFF. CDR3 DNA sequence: TGTGCCACCGCCCCGGGGCCTTACACTGAAGCTTTCTTT.

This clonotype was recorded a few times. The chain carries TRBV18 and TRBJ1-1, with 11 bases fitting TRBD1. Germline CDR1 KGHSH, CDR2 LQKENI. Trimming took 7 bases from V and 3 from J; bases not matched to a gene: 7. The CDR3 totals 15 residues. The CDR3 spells CASYGQGAEYTEAFF. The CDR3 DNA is TGTGCCAGCTACGGACAGGGGGCAGAGTACACTGAAGCTTTCTTT. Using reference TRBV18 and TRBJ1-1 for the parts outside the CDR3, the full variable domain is NAGVMQNPRHLVRRRGQEARLRCSPMKGHSHVYWYRQLPEEGLKFMVYLQKENIIDESGMPKERFSAEFPKEGPSILRIQQVVRGDSAAYFCASYGQGAEYTEAFFGQGTRLTVV.

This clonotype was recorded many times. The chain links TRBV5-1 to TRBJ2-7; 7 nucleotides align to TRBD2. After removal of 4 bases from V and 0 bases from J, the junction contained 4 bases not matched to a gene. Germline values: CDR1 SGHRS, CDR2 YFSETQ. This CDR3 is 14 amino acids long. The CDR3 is CASSPRDYSYEQYF. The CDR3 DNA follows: TGCGCCAGCAGCCCGAGGGACTACTCCTACGAGCAGTACTTC.

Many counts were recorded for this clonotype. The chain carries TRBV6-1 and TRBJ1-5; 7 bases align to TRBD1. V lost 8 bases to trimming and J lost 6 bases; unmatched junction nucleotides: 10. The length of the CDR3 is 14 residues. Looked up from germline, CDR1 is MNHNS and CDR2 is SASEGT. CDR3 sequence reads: CASENGQESQPQHF. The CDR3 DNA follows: TGTGCCAGCGAGAATGGACAGGAAAGTCAGCCCCAGCATTTT.

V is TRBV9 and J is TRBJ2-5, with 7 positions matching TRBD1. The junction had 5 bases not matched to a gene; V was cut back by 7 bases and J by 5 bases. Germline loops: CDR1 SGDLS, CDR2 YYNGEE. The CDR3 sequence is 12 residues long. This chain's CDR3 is CASAGRGETQYF. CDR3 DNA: TGTGCCAGCGCAGGCAGGGGGGAGACCCAGTACTTC.